This T cell receptor (beta chain) was captured by sequencing in a study of T cells in Graves' hyperthyroidism and ophthalmopathy. The wider study: Initial diagnosis, before any treatment, was when peripheral blood was collected.

There were TCR beta CDR3 regions amplified from RNA transcripts. First-round RT-PCR with HTBI primers amplified the TCR CDR3 region. TCRdb processed the multiplex PCR reads anew with MiXCR; each CDR3 protein has one entry. This sample has hundreds of thousands of distinct CDR3 sequences, with approximately 15% found just once. Patients were excluded for uncontrolled infection, other autoimmune disease, pregnancy or lactation. Study results and caveats: Ophthalmopathy cases were set apart from stable hyperthyroidism by a 13 V-J model. Prediction of ophthalmopathy progression came a median roughly 6.4 months pre-onset.

To note about this clonotype: Its antigen is not known.

The sequence was collected from a young woman with Graves' hyperthyroidism. What was sequenced was blood.

CDR3 nucleotide sequence: TGTGCCAGTAGCCTCCCGGGGAGCAATCAGCCCCAGCATTTT. Translated: CASSLPGSNQPQHF. The chain employs TRBV19 and TRBJ1-5, with unresolved D. The germline CDR1 and CDR2 sequences are LNHDA and SQIVND (reference sequence). This CDR3 comprises 14 residues. With 6 bases removed from V and 1 base from J, the gap between germline ends came to 10 bases.